Listed below are T cell receptor beta chains from one sample, sequenced in a study of blood T cell repertoires in COVID-19. Profiling relied on immunoSEQ multiplex PCR, and the TCRdb table lists in-frame clones only, not all of them. Here the sample spans a few hundred thousand clones, 65% to 90% being singletons. Sequencing was done on a sample of peripheral blood. The receptors shown here come from a man between 50 and 59 years old with active or convalescent COVID-19. Each CDR3 is given with its conserved first and last residue. Each record gives: D gene, V gene, J gene, clone size, CDR3 DNA, CDR3 protein. D genes are given only for firm matches. For some rows the clone size is stated as once, few or many, or as a class when expanded; others skip it.

>TRBD1|TRBV24-1|TRBJ2-6|NA
TGTGCCACCAGTGATTACAGGGGCTCTGGGGCCAACGTCCTGACTTTC
CATSDYRGSGANVLTF
>TRBD1|TRBV4-1|TRBJ1-3|NA
TGCGCCAGCAGCCAACCTCTGACAGGGCCCAACACCATATATTTT
CASSQPLTGPNTIYF
>TRBD2|TRBV28|TRBJ2-7|NA
TGTGCCAGCAGTTTGGGGAGCGGGGGGAGGAACTACGAGCAGTACTTC
CASSLGSGGRNYEQYF
>NA|TRBV28|TRBJ1-5|few
TGTGCCAGCAGTTTATCGGGGGGGGCTTGGCAGCCCCAGCATTTT
CASSLSGGAWQPQHF
>NA|TRBV4-3|TRBJ2-4|NA
TGCGCCAGCAGCCGAGAACGAGGAGGAAACATTCAGTACTTC
CASSRERGGNIQYF
>NA|TRBV3-1/TRBV3-2|TRBJ1-2|NA
TGTGCCAGCAGCCAAGAATTTGGGGCCCTGAGTCCTTATGGCTACACCTTC
CASSQEFGALSPYGYTF
>NA|TRBV12-3/TRBV12-4|TRBJ1-1|few
TGTGCCAGCAGTTTTGTGGAGGACACTGAAGCTTTCTTT
CASSFVEDTEAFF
>TRBD2|TRBV3-1/TRBV3-2|TRBJ2-1|NA
TGTGCCAGCAGCCACTTAGGACTAGCGGGATCGTACAATGAGCAGTTCTTC
CASSHLGLAGSYNEQFF
>NA|TRBV12-3/TRBV12-4|TRBJ2-5|NA
TGTGCCAGCAGTTGGACAGACCAGGAGGCCCAGTACTTC
CASSWTDQEAQYF
>NA|TRBV20-1|TRBJ2-7|NA
TGCAGTGCTAGTGGACTGGACTACGAGCAGTACTTC
CSASGLDYEQYF
>NA|TRBV10-3|TRBJ1-1|once
TGTGCCATCAGTGAACGCCGACAGGTAGGGAACACTGAAGCTTTCTTT
CAISERRQVGNTEAFF
>TRBD1|TRBV9|TRBJ2-1|NA
TGTGCCAGCAGCGGACAGGGAAACAATGAGCAGTTCTTC
CASSGQGNNEQFF
>NA|TRBV2|TRBJ1-1|few
TGTGCCACCGGCACGGGGGAGGGCACTGAAGCTTTCTTT
CATGTGEGTEAFF
>NA|TRBV6-2/TRBV6-3|TRBJ1-2|NA
TGTGCCAGCAGTCGCCCTACAGGGAGGGCCTATGGCTACACCTTC
CASSRPTGRAYGYTF
>TRBD2|TRBV28|TRBJ2-5|NA
TGTGCCAGCAGTTTAGGTGTACGCGGGAGGGAGGAGACCCAGTACTTC
CASSLGVRGREETQYF
>NA|TRBV19|TRBJ1-1|NA
TGTGCCAGTACCACGCGGCAGGGGAAGAACACTGAAGCTTTCTTT
CASTTRQGKNTEAFF
>NA|TRBV27|TRBJ1-2|NA
TGTGCCAGCAGCCTCAATGGTGGGCTCTATGGCTACACCTTC
CASSLNGGLYGYTF
>NA|TRBV10-2|TRBJ2-2|NA
TGCGCCAGCAGTGAGCAGGGTTCCCCCGGGGAGCTGTTTTTT
CASSEQGSPGELFF
>TRBD1|TRBV19|TRBJ1-4|NA
TGTGCCAGTAAGATTTCGGACAGGGGGAGTGAAAAACTGTTTTTT
CASKISDRGSEKLFF
>TRBD2|TRBV24-1|TRBJ2-1|NA
TGTGCCACCAGTGGCAAACTAGCGACGTACAATGAGCAGTTCTTC
CATSGKLATYNEQFF
>TRBD2|TRBV11-2|TRBJ2-3|NA
TGTGCCAGCAGCCCAACCCTATGGGGGGGGGTCAGCACAGATACGCAGTATTTT
CASSPTLWGGVSTDTQYF